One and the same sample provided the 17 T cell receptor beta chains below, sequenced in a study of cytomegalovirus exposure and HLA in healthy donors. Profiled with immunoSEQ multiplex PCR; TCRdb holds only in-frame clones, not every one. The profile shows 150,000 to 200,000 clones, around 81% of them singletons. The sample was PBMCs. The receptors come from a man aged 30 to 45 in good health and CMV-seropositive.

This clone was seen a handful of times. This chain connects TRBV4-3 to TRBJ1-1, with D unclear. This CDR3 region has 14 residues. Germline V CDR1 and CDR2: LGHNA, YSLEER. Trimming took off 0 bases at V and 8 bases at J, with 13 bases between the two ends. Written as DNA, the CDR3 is TGCGCCAGCAGCCAAGATATTTCTCCCCCGGAAGCTTTCTTT. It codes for CASSQDISPPEAFF.

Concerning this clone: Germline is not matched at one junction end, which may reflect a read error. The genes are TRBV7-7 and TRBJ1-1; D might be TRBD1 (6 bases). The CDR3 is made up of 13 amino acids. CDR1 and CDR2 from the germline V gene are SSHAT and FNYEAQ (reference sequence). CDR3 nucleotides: TGTGCTAGCAGCCGGACAGAGAACACTGAAGCTTTCTTT. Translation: CASSRTENTEAFF.

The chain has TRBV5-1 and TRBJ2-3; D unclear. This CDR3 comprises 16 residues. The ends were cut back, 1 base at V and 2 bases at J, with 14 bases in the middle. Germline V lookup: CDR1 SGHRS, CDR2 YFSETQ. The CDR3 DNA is TGCGCCAGCAGCTTGTTCGCCAGGCCGAACACAGATACGCAGTATTTT. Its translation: CASSLFARPNTDTQYF.

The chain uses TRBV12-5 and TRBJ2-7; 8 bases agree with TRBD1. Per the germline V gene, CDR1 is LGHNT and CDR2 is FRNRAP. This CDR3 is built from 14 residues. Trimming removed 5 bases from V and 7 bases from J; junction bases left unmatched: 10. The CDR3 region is CASGGQGPRGEQYF. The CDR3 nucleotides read TGTGCTAGTGGTGGACAGGGTCCAAGAGGGGAGCAGTACTTC. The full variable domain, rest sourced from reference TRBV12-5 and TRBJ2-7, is DARVTQTPRHKVTEMGQEVTMRCQPILGHNTVFWYRQTMMQGLELLAYFRNRAPLDDSGMPKDRFSAEMPDATLATLKIQPSEPRDSAVYFCASGGQGPRGEQYFGPGTRLTVT.

CDR3 region: CASSLGQGWAGNTIYF. CDR3 DNA sequence: TGTGCCAGCAGCTTGGGACAGGGGTGGGCTGGAAACACCATATATTTT. The chain links TRBV5-4 to TRBJ1-3; TRBD1 matches at 8 bases. Germline V CDR1 and CDR2: SGHNT, YYREEE (reference sequence). The CDR3 runs 16 residues. V shed 0 bases and J 2 bases; nucleotides not matched to a gene: 4.

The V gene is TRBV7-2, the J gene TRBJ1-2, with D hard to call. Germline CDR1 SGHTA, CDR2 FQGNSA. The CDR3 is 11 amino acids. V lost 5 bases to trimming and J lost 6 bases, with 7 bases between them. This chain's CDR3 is CASSPGNGYTF. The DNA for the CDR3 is TGTGCCAGCAGCCCCGGGAATGGCTACACCTTC.

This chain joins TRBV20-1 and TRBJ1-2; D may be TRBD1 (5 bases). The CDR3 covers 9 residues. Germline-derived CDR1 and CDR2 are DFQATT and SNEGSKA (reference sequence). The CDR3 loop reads CRGGIGYTF. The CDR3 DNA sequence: TGCAGGGGGGGGATCGGCTACACCTTC.

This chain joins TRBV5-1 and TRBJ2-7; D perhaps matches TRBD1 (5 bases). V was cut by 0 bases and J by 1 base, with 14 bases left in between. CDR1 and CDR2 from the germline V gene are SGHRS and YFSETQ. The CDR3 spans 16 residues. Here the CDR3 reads CASSLEGSTASYEQYF. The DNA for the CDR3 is TGCGCCAGCAGCTTGGAAGGGTCGACAGCTTCCTACGAGCAGTACTTC. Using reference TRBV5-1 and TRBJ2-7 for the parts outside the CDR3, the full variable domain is KAGVTQTPRYLIKTRGQQVTLSCSPISGHRSVSWYQQTPGQGLQFLFEYFSETQRNKGNFPGRFSGRQFSNSRSEMNVSTLELGDSALYLCASSLEGSTASYEQYFGPGTRLTVT.

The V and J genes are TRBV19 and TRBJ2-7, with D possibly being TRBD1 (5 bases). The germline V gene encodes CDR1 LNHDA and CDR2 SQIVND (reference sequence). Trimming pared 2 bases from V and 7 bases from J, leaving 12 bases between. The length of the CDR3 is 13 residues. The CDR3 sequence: CASSISGAGEQYF. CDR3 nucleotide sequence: TGTGCCAGTAGTATATCTGGGGCCGGGGAGCAGTACTTC.

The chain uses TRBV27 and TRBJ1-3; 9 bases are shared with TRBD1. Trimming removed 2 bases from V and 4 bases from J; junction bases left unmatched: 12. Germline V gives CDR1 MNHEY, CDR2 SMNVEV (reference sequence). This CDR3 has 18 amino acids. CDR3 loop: CASSLGSLDRGSGNTIYF. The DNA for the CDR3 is TGTGCCAGCAGTTTAGGAAGTCTGGACAGGGGATCGGGAAACACCATATATTTT.

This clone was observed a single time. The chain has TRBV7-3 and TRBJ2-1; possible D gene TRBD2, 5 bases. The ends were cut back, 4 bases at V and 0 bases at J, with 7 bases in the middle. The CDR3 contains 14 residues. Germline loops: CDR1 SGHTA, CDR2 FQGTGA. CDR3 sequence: CASSSRGSYNEQFF. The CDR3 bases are TGTGCCAGCAGCTCACGGGGCTCCTACAATGAGCAGTTCTTC.

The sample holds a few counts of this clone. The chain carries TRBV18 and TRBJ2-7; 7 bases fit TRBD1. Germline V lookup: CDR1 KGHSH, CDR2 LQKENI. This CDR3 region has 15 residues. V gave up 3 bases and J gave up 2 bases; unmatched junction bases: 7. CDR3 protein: CASSPYGTAAYEQYF. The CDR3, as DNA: TGTGCCAGCTCACCTTACGGGACAGCGGCCTACGAGCAGTACTTC.

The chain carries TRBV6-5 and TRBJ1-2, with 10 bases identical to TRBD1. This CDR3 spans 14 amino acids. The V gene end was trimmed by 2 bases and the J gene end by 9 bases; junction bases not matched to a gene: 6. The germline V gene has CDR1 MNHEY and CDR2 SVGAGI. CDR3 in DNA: TGTGCCAGCAGTTACATTAGGGACAGGGGTAGCTACACCTTC. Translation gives CASSYIRDRGSYTF.

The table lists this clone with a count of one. Written as DNA, the CDR3 is TGCGCCAGCAGTCAACGAGGGGAGGGCTATGGCTACACCTTC. It yields the protein CASSQRGEGYGYTF. J is TRBJ1-2 and V is TRBV23-1; TRBD1 is a possible D gene (5 bases). TRBV23-1 is identified as an open reading frame with a role that is uncertain. This CDR3 is 14 amino acids long. Trimming removed 2 bases from V and 4 bases from J, with 11 bases in between.

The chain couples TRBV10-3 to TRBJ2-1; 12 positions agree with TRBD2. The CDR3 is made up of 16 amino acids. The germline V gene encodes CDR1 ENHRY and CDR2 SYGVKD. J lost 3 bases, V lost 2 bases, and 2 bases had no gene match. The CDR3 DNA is TGTGCCATCAGTGAGGGACTAGCGGGGAACTACAATGAGCAGTTCTTC. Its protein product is CAISEGLAGNYNEQFF.

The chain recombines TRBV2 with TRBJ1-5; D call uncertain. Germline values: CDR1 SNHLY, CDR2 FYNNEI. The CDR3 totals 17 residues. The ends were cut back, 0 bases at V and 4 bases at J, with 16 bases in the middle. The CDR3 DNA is TGTGCCAGCAGTGAAGCGCGGAGTTTCGGCCTAAATCAGCCCCAGCATTTT. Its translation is CASSEARSFGLNQPQHF.

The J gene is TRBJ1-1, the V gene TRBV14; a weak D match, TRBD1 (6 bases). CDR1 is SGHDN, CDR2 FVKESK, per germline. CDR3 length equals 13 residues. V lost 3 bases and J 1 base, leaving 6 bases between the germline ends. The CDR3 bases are TGTGCCAGCAGCCAGGGGGCGAACACTGAAGCTTTCTTT. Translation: CASSQGANTEAFF.